Listed below are T cell receptor beta chains from one sample, sequenced in a study of OX40 agonist ivuxolimab in advanced cancers. Measured with immunoSEQ multiplex PCR; TCRdb has only the in-frame clones, and not every one. The sample records tens of thousands of clones, 80% being singletons. The material sequenced was CD4+ or CD8+ T cells sorted from blood, taken in a trial of the OX40 agonist ivuxolimab. The receptor set was obtained from an adult with an advanced solid tumor such as melanoma, head and neck, liver or kidney cancer. CDR3s include the opening cysteine and the closing phenylalanine or tryptophan. The D gene is left open where the match is weak. The listing skips clone size in some rows; elsewhere it reads once, few, many or a size class.

d_call j_call v_call clone_size cdr3_nt cdr3_aa
TRBD1 TRBJ1-2 TRBV30 . TGTGCCTGGAGTGCCCCCGGGACAGGGTATGGCTATGGCTACACCTTC CAWSAPGTGYGYGYTF
. TRBJ1-4 TRBV19 . TGTGCCAGTGGGTCCGGTCCCGGACGCGAAAAACTGTTTTTT CASGSGPGREKLFF
TRBD1 TRBJ1-5 TRBV7-2 . TGTGCCAGCAGCTTAGAGACCGACAGGGAGGGTCGTCAGCCCCAGCATTTT CASSLETDREGRQPQHF
TRBD2 TRBJ2-7 TRBV5-6 . TGTGCCAGCAGCCCGGGGGGGTCCTACGAGCAGTACTTC CASSPGGSYEQYF
. TRBJ2-5 TRBV28 . TGTGCCAGCAGTACGACAGGCCGGCGACAAGAGACCCAGTACTTC CASSTTGRRQETQYF
. TRBJ1-1 TRBV19 . TGTGCCAGTCAGGGACTGGGGAATTCTGAAGCTTTCTTT CASQGLGNSEAFF
. TRBJ2-7 TRBV6-1 once TGTGCCAGCACTCTTCGCTACGAGCAGTACTTC CASTLRYEQYF
TRBD1 TRBJ1-2 TRBV5-1 . TGCGCCAGCAGCTTGGCTTCCGGGACAGGTGTGTTCTATGGCTACACCTTC CASSLASGTGVFYGYTF
TRBD2 TRBJ2-5 TRBV5-4 . TGTGCCAGCAGACACGGGGGGGCGAGTAAAGAGACCCAGTACTTC CASRHGGASKETQYF
. TRBJ2-5 TRBV7-3 . TGTGCCAGCAGCCGCGGCCCTAACGAGGAGACCCAGTACTTC CASSRGPNEETQYF
. TRBJ1-2 TRBV4-1 . TGCGCCAGCAGCCAAGGCCCCCCTGGGGGCTACACCTTC CASSQGPPGGYTF
. TRBJ2-6 TRBV5-1 . TGCGCCAGCAGCCGCGATACCAGGACTGGGGCCAACGTCCTGACTTTC CASSRDTRTGANVLTF
. TRBJ2-7 TRBV18 . TGTGCCAGCTCACCTCAGAAGAGGACAACCTACGAGCAGTACTTC CASSPQKRTTYEQYF
. TRBJ1-5 TRBV7-6 . TGTGCCAGCAGCTTAGACAGGGTAGGTCAGCCCCAGCATTTT CASSLDRVGQPQHF
. TRBJ1-3 TRBV6-5 few TGTGCCAGCTCCAAGGACGGGGCCTCTGGAAACACCATATATTTT CASSKDGASGNTIYF
. TRBJ1-3 TRBV29-1 . TGCAGCGTTGCAGGCGCAGGGGCAGGAAACACCATATATTTT CSVAGAGAGNTIYF
TRBD2 TRBJ2-5 TRBV28 . TGTGCCAGCAGCGTCGGGGGGATGGAAGAGACCCAGTACTTC CASSVGGMEETQYF
TRBD1 TRBJ2-1 TRBV5-1 . TGCGCCAGCACGGTCGGGACAGGGGTTTCCTACAATGAGCAGTTCTTC CASTVGTGVSYNEQFF
. TRBJ2-7 TRBV5-4 . TGTGCCAGCAGCTTGGGATCAGGTAGCTACGAGCAGTACTTC CASSLGSGSYEQYF
. TRBJ2-5 TRBV18 . TGTGCCAGCTCAACAAGCCTAGAGTTAGGAGGCCACCAAGAGACCCAGTACTTC CASSTSLELGGHQETQYF
. TRBJ2-7 TRBV9 . TGTGCCAGCAGCGTAGGCGGCAGGAGCAGCGAGCAGTACTTC CASSVGGRSSEQYF
. TRBJ2-6 TRBV7-9 once TGTGCCAGCAGCTTAATGTCGGCAGCTGGGGCCAACGTCCTGACTTTC CASSLMSAAGANVLTF
. TRBJ1-1 TRBV10-1 . TGCGCCAGCAGAGTAGGGAAAACTCCGACCGGGGTCACTGAAGCTTTCTTT CASRVGKTPTGVTEAFF
. TRBJ2-7 TRBV11-2 . TGTGCCAGCAGCTTAGAGGGCAGCCAGGGATTCGAGCAGTACTTC CASSLEGSQGFEQYF
. TRBJ2-3 TRBV7-3 . TGTGCCAGCAGCTTGGGGGTAGGAAGCACAGATACGCAGTATTTT CASSLGVGSTDTQYF
TRBD2 TRBJ2-6 TRBV19 . TGTGCCAGTAGTATAGAGCGGGGGAAAGGGATCTCTGGGGCCAACGTCCTGACTTTC CASSIERGKGISGANVLTF
. TRBJ2-4 TRBV7-2 . TGTGCCAGCAGTACCCCGGGACCCGCGAAAAACATTCAGTACTTC CASSTPGPAKNIQYF
TRBD1 TRBJ1-5 TRBV6-1 . TGTGCCAGCAGTGAACGGGGACAGGGGCGCCGAAGGCGCAATCAGCCCCAGCATTTT CASSERGQGRRRRNQPQHF
. TRBJ1-2 TRBV6-5 . TGTGCCAGCAGTTACCCCGGGGATTATGGCTACACCTTC CASSYPGDYGYTF
. TRBJ2-3 TRBV7-2 . TGTGCCACCGAGGGGGTTGTTGGTGGCACAGATACGCAGTATTTT CATEGVVGGTDTQYF
TRBD2 TRBJ2-1 TRBV7-9 . TGTGCCAGCTTCATGAGCGGGAGAAGTCCCTACAATGAGCAGTTCTTC CASFMSGRSPYNEQFF
TRBD2 TRBJ2-4 TRBV13 . TGTGCCAGCAGCTCGGGACTAGCGGGGGCCAAAAACATTCAGTACTTC CASSSGLAGAKNIQYF
. TRBJ1-6 TRBV21-1 . TGTGCCAGCAGCAAAGTCCACTCAGAGGGTTTGGATTCACCCCTCCACTTT CASSKVHSEGLDSPLHF
. TRBJ1-1 TRBV7-8 . TGTGCCAGCAGCTTGATGTCGAGTACTGAAGCTTTCTTT CASSLMSSTEAFF
TRBD1 TRBJ1-2 TRBV6-1 . TGTGCCAGCAGTGAAGCTACGGGACAGGGACGCTCTAAGAGCTACACCTTC CASSEATGQGRSKSYTF
. TRBJ2-2 TRBV9 . TGTGCCAGCAGCCCCCGCCCCAGCCTGGGAACGAACACCGGGGAGCTGTTTTTT CASSPRPSLGTNTGELFF
. TRBJ2-7 TRBV19 . TGTGCCACTAGAACGGAACCCACCTACGAGCAGTACTTC CATRTEPTYEQYF
. TRBJ2-5 TRBV7-8 . TGTGCCAGCAGCTTAGGAGGGTTCGGGGAGACCCAGTACTTC CASSLGGFGETQYF
. TRBJ1-3 TRBV7-8 . TGTGCCAGCAGCCCCCACTGGGGGGATCTGAGAAACACCATATATTTT CASSPHWGDLRNTIYF
. TRBJ2-7 TRBV2 . TGTGCCAGCAGTGAAACAGGGCGGACCTACGAGCAGTACTTC CASSETGRTYEQYF
. TRBJ2-5 TRBV5-6 once TGTGCCAGCAGCCCAACCAAGTCAGCTAGGGAGACCCAGTACTTC CASSPTKSARETQYF
. TRBJ2-1 TRBV4-1 . TGCGCCAGCAGCCAAGTTACGAGTCTTGATGAGCAGTTCTTC CASSQVTSLDEQFF
. TRBJ1-6 TRBV28 . TGTGCCAGCAGTTTACCAATGCAAAATAATTCACCCCTCCACTTT CASSLPMQNNSPLHF
. TRBJ1-3 TRBV7-9 . TGTGCCAGCAGCGTGGGGGTAGGCGCTGGAAACACCATATATTTT CASSVGVGAGNTIYF
TRBD1 TRBJ1-5 TRBV30 . TGTGCCTGGAGTGTTTCTTGGGGGGGACAGAGCAATCAGCCCCAGCATTTT CAWSVSWGGQSNQPQHF
TRBD1 TRBJ2-3 TRBV10-3 . TGTGCCATCAACCGAGGGACAGCTAGCACAGATACGCAGTATTTT CAINRGTASTDTQYF
TRBD2 TRBJ2-3 TRBV10-1 few TGCGCCAGCAGTGAGTCGGAGGTAGCGGGAGTGGGTACGCAGTATTTT CASSESEVAGVGTQYF
. TRBJ1-3 TRBV6-5 . TGTGCCAGCAGGGAGACAGGAACTGGAAACACCATATATTTT CASRETGTGNTIYF
. TRBJ1-1 TRBV4-3 . TGCGCCAGCAGCCAACAGGAAAGCACTGAAGCTTTCTTT CASSQQESTEAFF
TRBD1 TRBJ2-3 TRBV28 once TGTGCCAGCAGGGGACAGGTCTCTTCTACGCAGTATTTT CASRGQVSSTQYF